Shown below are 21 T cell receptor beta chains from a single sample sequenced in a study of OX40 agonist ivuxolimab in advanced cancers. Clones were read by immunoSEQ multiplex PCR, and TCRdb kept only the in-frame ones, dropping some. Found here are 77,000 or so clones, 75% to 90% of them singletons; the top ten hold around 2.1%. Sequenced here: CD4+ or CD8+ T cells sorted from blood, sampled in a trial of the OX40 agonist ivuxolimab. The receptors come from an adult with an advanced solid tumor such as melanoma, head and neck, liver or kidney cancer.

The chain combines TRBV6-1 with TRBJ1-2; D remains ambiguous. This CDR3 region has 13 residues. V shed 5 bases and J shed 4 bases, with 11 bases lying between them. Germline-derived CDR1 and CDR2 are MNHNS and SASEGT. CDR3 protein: CASSPDGFYGYTF. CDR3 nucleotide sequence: TGTGCCAGCAGTCCTGACGGGTTCTATGGCTACACCTTC.

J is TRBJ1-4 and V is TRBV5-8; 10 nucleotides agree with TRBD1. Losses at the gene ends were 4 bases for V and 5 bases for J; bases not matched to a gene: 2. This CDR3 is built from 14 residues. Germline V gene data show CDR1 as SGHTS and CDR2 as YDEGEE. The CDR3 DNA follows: TGTGCCAGCAGCCTGGGACAGGGGAATGAAAAACTGTTTTTT. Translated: CASSLGQGNEKLFF.

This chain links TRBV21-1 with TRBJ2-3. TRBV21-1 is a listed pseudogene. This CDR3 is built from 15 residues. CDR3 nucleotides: TGTGCCAGCAGCAAGGAGGAGGGGGGCACAGATACGCAGTATTTT. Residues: CASSKEEGGTDTQYF.

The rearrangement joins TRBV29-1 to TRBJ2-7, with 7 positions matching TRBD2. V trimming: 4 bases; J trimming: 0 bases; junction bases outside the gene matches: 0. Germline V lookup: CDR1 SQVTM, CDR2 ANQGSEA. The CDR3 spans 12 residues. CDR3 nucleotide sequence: TGCAGCGTTGGGACTAGCTCCTACGAGCAGTACTTC. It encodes CSVGTSSYEQYF.

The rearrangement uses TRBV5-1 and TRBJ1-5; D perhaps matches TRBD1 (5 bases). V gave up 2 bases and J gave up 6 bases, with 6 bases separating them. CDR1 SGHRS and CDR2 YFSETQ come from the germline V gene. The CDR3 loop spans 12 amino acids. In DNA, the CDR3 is TGCGCCAGCAGCTTTCAGGGTCAGCCCCAGCATTTT. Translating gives CASSFQGQPQHF.

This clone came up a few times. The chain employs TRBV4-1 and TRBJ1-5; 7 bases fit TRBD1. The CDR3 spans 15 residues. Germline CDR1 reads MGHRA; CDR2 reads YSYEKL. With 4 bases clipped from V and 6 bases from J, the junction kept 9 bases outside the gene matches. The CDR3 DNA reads TGCGCCAGCAGCCGGGCAGACAGGGATGGTCAGCCCCAGCATTTT. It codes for CASSRADRDGQPQHF.

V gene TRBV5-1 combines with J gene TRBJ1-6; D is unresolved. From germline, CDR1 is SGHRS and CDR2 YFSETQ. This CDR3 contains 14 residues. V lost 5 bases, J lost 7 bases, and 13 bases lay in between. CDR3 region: CASSPRTENSPLHF. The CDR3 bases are TGCGCCAGCAGTCCGCGGACGGAAAATTCACCCCTCCACTTT.

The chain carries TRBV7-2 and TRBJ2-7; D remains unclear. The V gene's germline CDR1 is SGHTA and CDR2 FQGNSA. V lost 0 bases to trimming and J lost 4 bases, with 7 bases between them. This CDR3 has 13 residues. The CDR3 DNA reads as TGTGCCAGCAGCTTAGCAAGGGTTTACGAGCAGTACTTC. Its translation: CASSLARVYEQYF.

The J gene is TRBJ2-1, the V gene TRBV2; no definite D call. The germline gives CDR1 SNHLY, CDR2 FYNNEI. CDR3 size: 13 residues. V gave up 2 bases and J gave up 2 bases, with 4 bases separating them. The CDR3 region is CASSERPYNEQFF. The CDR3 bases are TGTGCCAGCAGTGAAAGGCCCTACAATGAGCAGTTCTTC.

Here the CDR3 DNA reads TGTGCCAGCAGTTACTCGGGAGTTGGCCAGGGCGGGGAGCTGTTTTTT. It translates to CASSYSGVGQGGELFF. This chain connects TRBV6-6 to TRBJ2-2, with D possibly called TRBD1 or TRBD2 (5 bases each). The CDR3 totals 16 residues. V dropped 0 bases and J dropped 7 bases, with 15 bases sitting between them. Per germline, CDR1 MNHNY and CDR2 SVGAGI (reference sequence).

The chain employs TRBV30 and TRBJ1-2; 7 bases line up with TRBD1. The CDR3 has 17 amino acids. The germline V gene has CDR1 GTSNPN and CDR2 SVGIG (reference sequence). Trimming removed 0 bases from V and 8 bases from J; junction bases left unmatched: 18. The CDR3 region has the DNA TGTGCCTGGAGTGTTTCGGAACTCGACAGGGTGAACTGGGGCTACACCTTC. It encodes CAWSVSELDRVNWGYTF. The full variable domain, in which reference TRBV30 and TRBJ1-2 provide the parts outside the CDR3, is SQTIHQWPATLVQPVGSPLSLECTVEGTSNPNLYWYRQAAGRGLQLLFYSVGIGQISSEVPQNLSASRPQDRQFILSSKKLLLSDSGFYLCAWSVSELDRVNWGYTFGSGTRLTVV.

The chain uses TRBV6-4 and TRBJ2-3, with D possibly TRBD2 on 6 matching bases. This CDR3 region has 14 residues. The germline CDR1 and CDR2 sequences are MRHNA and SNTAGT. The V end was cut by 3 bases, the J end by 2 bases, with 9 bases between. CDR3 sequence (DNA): TGTGCCAGCAGTGATCGGGGGTTCACAGATACGCAGTATTTT. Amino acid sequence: CASSDRGFTDTQYF.

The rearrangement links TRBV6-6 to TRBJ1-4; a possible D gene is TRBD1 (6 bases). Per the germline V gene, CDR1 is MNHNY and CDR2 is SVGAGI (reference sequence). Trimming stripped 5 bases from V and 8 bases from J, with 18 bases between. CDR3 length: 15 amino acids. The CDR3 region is CASSPSTGKGEKLFF. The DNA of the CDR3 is TGTGCCAGCAGTCCGTCTACAGGGAAGGGAGAAAAACTGTTTTTT.

The CDR3 nucleotides are TGTGCCAGTAGTATAGGAGATCGCAATCAGCCCCAGCATTTT. Protein sequence: CASSIGDRNQPQHF. The J gene is TRBJ1-5, the V gene TRBV19, with no clear D. Germline CDR1 is LNHDA and CDR2 is SQIVND (reference sequence). Trimming took off 1 base at V and 2 bases at J, with 6 bases between the two ends. The CDR3 is 14 amino acids.

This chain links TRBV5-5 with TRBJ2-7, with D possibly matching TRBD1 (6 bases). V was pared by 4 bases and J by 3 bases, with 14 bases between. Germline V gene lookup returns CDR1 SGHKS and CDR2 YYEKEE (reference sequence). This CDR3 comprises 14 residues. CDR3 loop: CASSPRQEFYEQYF. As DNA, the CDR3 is TGTGCCAGCAGCCCTCGACAGGAGTTCTACGAGCAGTACTTC.

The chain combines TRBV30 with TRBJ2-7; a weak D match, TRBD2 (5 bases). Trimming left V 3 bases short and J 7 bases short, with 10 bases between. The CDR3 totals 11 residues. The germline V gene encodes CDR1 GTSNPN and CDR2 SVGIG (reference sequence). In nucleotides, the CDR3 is TGTGCCTGGAGCGACGGGGTTGAGCAGTACTTC. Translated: CAWSDGVEQYF.

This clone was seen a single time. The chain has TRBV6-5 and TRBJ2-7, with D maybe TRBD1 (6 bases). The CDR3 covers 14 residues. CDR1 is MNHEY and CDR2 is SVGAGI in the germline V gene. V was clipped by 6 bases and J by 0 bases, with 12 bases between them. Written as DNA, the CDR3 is TGTGCCAGCAGCCTCCGGACAGCCTCCTACGAGCAGTACTTC. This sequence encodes CASSLRTASYEQYF.

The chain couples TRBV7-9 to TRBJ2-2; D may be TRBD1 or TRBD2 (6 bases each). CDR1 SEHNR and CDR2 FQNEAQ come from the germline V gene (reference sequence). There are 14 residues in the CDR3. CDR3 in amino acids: CAMRGDLNTGELFF. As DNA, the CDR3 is TGTGCAATGAGGGGGGATTTGAACACCGGGGAGCTGTTTTTT.

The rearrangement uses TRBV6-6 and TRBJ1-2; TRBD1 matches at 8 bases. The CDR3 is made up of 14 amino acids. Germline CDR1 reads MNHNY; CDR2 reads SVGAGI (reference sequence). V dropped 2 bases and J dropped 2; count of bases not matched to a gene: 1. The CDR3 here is CASSYPGGNYGYTF. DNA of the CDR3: TGTGCCAGCAGTTACCCAGGGGGCAACTATGGCTACACCTTC.

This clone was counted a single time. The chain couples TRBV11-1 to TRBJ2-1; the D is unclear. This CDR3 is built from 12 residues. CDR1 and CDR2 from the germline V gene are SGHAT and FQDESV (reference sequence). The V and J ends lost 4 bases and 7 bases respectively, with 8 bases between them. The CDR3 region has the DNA TGTGCCAGCAGCTACCCCCTTAATGAGCAGTTCTTC. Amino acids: CASSYPLNEQFF.

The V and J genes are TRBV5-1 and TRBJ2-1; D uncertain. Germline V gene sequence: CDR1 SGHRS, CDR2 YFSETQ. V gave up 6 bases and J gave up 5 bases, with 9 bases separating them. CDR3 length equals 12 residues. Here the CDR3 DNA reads TGCGCCAGCACCCAGACCGACAATGAGCAGTTCTTC. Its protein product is CASTQTDNEQFF. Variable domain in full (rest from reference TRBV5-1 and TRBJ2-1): KAGVTQTPRYLIKTRGQQVTLSCSPISGHRSVSWYQQTPGQGLQFLFEYFSETQRNKGNFPGRFSGRQFSNSRSEMNVSTLELGDSALYLCASTQTDNEQFFGPGTRLTVL.